One sample yielded the 18 T cell receptor beta chains listed below, sequenced in a study of T cell repertoires in cytomegalovirus infection. Each CDR3 protein gets one entry after TCRdb re-called the reads with MiXCR. This sample has about 530,000 distinct CDR3 sequences, with about 25% found just once. Material: PBMCs. Every receptor here comes from a human donor in good health (CMV status not recorded). Some clones in this sample may be carry-over from other donors' samples.

The V gene is TRBV2, the J gene TRBJ1-2; TRBD1 agrees at 7 bases. CDR1 SNHLY and CDR2 FYNNEI come from the germline V gene. V trimming: 4 bases; J trimming: 8 bases; junction bases outside the gene matches: 10. The CDR3 spans 14 residues. This chain's CDR3 is CASSGMTGLKGYTF. CDR3 sequence (DNA): TGTGCCAGCAGTGGGATGACAGGGTTAAAGGGCTACACCTTC.

This clonotype has more than one count but fewer than ten. The chain carries TRBV7-9 and TRBJ2-1, with TRBD2 as a possible D gene (7 bases). The germline gives CDR1 SEHNR, CDR2 FQNEAQ (reference sequence). V was pared by 1 base and J by 6 bases, with 13 bases between. CDR3 length equals 15 residues. DNA for the CDR3: TGTGCCAGCAGCTTAGTCAGGGGAGGGGGCAATGAGCAGTTCTTC. Its translation: CASSLVRGGGNEQFF.

This chain joins TRBV19 and TRBJ1-1; weak D call: TRBD1 (5 bases). Trimming stripped 8 bases from V and 5 bases from J, with 15 bases between. Germline V gene sequence: CDR1 LNHDA, CDR2 SQIVND (reference sequence). CDR3 size: 13 residues. In DNA, the CDR3 is TGTGCCAGTTACCGGGACGAAGGAACTGAAGCTTTCTTT. This translates into CASYRDEGTEAFF.

The table lists this clonotype with many counts. This chain connects TRBV7-2 to TRBJ1-2; D is ambiguous. CDR1 SGHTA and CDR2 FQGNSA come from the germline V gene. Trimming took 5 bases from V and 4 from J, leaving 23 bases between them. The CDR3 spans 17 residues. The CDR3, as DNA: TGTGCCAGCAGCCCCAGAGTAAACGAAGGGAAAATCTATGGCTACACCTTC. Translating it yields CASSPRVNEGKIYGYTF.

The chain is built from TRBV6-5 and TRBJ2-3, with 8 bases fitting TRBD1. V was pared by 8 bases and J by 2 bases, with 9 bases of the junction left unmatched. CDR1 and CDR2 from the germline V gene are MNHEY and SVGAGI. The CDR3 sequence is 15 residues long. This CDR3 is CASGLQGDFTDTQYF. The CDR3 DNA is TGTGCCAGCGGTCTACAGGGGGACTTCACAGATACGCAGTATTTT.

This clonotype occurred once. The V call is TRBV5-1, the J call TRBJ2-5; 7 bases align to TRBD1. Germline trimming cut 4 bases from V and 0 bases from J; bases unmatched to any gene: 9. The CDR3 is 16 amino acids. CDR1 and CDR2 from the germline V gene are SGHRS and YFSETQ. CDR3 amino acids: CASSRPGQRNQETQYF. The CDR3 DNA reads as TGCGCCAGCAGCCGACCGGGACAGAGGAACCAAGAGACCCAGTACTTC.

This clonotype was seen just once. This chain uses TRBV5-1 with TRBJ1-2; D uncertain. This CDR3 comprises 13 residues. V shed 0 bases and J shed 6 bases, with 9 bases lying between them. Germline V gene sequence: CDR1 SGHRS, CDR2 YFSETQ. The CDR3 region is CASSLAAEDGYTF. The CDR3 DNA is TGCGCCAGCAGCTTGGCGGCCGAGGATGGCTACACCTTC.

This clonotype came up many times. The rearrangement links TRBV6-2 or TRBV6-3 to TRBJ1-1; D perhaps matches TRBD1 (6 bases). Germline V CDR1 and CDR2: MNHEY, SVGEGT. V lost 0 bases to trimming and J lost 5 bases, with 13 bases between them. This CDR3 spans 15 amino acids. The CDR3 region is CASSYSQGSWTEAFF. CDR3 nucleotide sequence: TGTGCCAGCAGTTACTCACAGGGAAGTTGGACTGAAGCTTTCTTT.

This clonotype was detected many times. The chain is built from TRBV7-2 and TRBJ1-2, with a possible D match to TRBD1 (6 bases). V was cut by 5 bases and J by 8 bases, with 18 bases left in between. Germline V gives CDR1 SGHTA, CDR2 FQGNSA. The CDR3 is 14 amino acids. The CDR3 DNA follows: TGTGCCAGCAGCCTATACAGGGAGGCAGGAGGCTACACCTTC. This sequence encodes CASSLYREAGGYTF.

This clonotype occurred a few times. This chain links TRBV6-2 or TRBV6-3 with TRBJ1-2, with D possibly TRBD1 on 5 matching bases. The ends were cut back, 6 bases at V and 2 bases at J, with 10 bases in the middle. Germline CDR1 and CDR2: MNHEY and SVGEGT. CDR3 length: 13 residues. CDR3 loop: CASRRRQNYGYTF. CDR3 coding DNA: TGTGCCAGCAGAAGACGACAGAACTATGGCTACACCTTC.

This chain connects TRBV5-1 to TRBJ1-3; D is uncertain. This CDR3 spans 16 amino acids. In germline, CDR1 is SGHRS, CDR2 YFSETQ. Trimming removed 0 bases at V and 0 bases at J, with 10 bases between. As DNA, the CDR3 is TGCGCCAGCAGCTTGGCCCCGGACGGCTCTGGAAACACCATATATTTT. Amino acid sequence: CASSLAPDGSGNTIYF.

This clonotype showed up just a few times. The genes are TRBV12-3 or TRBV12-4 and TRBJ1-5; D perhaps matches TRBD1 (5 bases). This CDR3 contains 15 residues. The ends were cut back, 8 bases at V and 0 bases at J, with 14 bases in the middle. The CDR3, as DNA: TGTGCCAGCTCCAGAAAGGGGATTAGCAATCAGCCCCAGCATTTT. It encodes CASSRKGISNQPQHF.

The chain carries TRBV30 and TRBJ2-1; no definite D call. Per the germline V gene, CDR1 is GTSNPN and CDR2 is SVGIG (reference sequence). The CDR3 runs to 12 residues. V lost 1 base, J lost 10 bases, and 11 bases lay in between. The DNA of the CDR3 is TGTGCCTGGAGTGGAACAAACCGGGAGCAGTTCTTC. Translated, it gives CAWSGTNREQFF. The entire variable domain, with the rest obtained from reference TRBV30 and TRBJ2-1, is as follows: SQTIHQWPATLVQPVGSPLSLECTVEGTSNPNLYWYRQAAGRGLQLLFYSVGIGQISSEVPQNLSASRPQDRQFILSSKKLLLSDSGFYLCAWSGTNREQFFGPGTRLTVL.

V gene TRBV6-2 or TRBV6-3 combines with J gene TRBJ2-2, with 13 bases aligning to TRBD2. The V segment lost 7 bases and the J segment 5 bases; nucleotides outside the gene matches: 4. Per the germline V gene, CDR1 is MNHEY and CDR2 is SVGEGT. There are 15 residues in the CDR3. The CDR3 bases are TGTGCCAGCATCGGACTAGCGGGAGTAACCGGGGAGCTGTTTTTT. Translation gives CASIGLAGVTGELFF.

This clonotype has just a few counts. The chain is built from TRBV28 and TRBJ2-1, with D perhaps matching TRBD2 (6 bases). The germline gives CDR1 MDHEN, CDR2 SYDVKM. The CDR3 extends over 13 amino acids. V lost 5 bases, J lost 6 bases, and 11 bases lay in between. Written as DNA, the CDR3 is TGTGCCAGCAGTCAGACTAGGATCAATGAGCAGTTCTTC. Translating gives CASSQTRINEQFF.

This clonotype was detected a few times. This chain uses TRBV12-3 or TRBV12-4 with TRBJ2-1; 7 nucleotides agree with TRBD2. The CDR3 has 16 amino acids. The V and J ends lost 8 bases and 2 bases, in that order; junction bases with no gene match: 12. The DNA of the CDR3 is TGTGCCAGCGTGGTACTAGGGCGGGAGCCCTACAATGAGCAGTTCTTC. Translating gives CASVVLGREPYNEQFF.

This clonotype was seen repeatedly, ten times or more. The chain joins TRBV7-8 to TRBJ1-2; 8 positions match TRBD1. V was pared by 4 bases and J by 0 bases, with 4 bases of the junction left unmatched. Germline CDR1 reads SGHVS; CDR2 reads FQNEAQ. This CDR3 contains 15 residues. As DNA, the CDR3 is TGTGCCAGCAGCTCCCGGACAGGGTCTAACTATGGCTACACCTTC. Its translation: CASSSRTGSNYGYTF. The variable domain in full, with the rest retrieved from reference TRBV7-8 and TRBJ1-2, is GAGVSQSPRYKVAKRGQDVALRCDPISGHVSLFWYQQALGQGPEFLTYFQNEAQLDKSGLPSDRFFAERPEGSVSTLKIQRTQQEDSAVYLCASSSRTGSNYGYTFGSGTRLTVV.

The CDR3 DNA is TGTGCCAGCAGTGGCAGGGGTCGCGGGCTTGGTGATACGCAGTATTTT. This encodes CASSGRGRGLGDTQYF. The genes are TRBV2 and TRBJ2-3; weak D call: TRBD1 (6 bases). V lost 4 bases to trimming and J lost 6 bases, with 20 bases between them. CDR3 size: 16 residues. The germline gives CDR1 SNHLY, CDR2 FYNNEI. Full variable domain (outside the CDR3, taken from reference TRBV2 and TRBJ2-3): EPEVTQTPSHQVTQMGQEVILRCVPISNHLYFYWYRQILGQKVEFLVSFYNNEISEKSEIFDDQFSVERPDGSNFTLKIRSTKLEDSAMYFCASSGRGRGLGDTQYFGPGTRLTVL.